This TCR beta chain was obtained from a study of identical twins. This clonotype was recorded a few times. TCRdb used MiXCR to reprocess the 5' RACE reads, holding one entry per CDR3 protein. The profile shows 350,000 to 450,000 distinct CDR3 sequences, about 18% of them singletons. This TCR came from a man aged 50 to 59 in good health. Sequencing was performed on naive T cells sorted from blood.

The CDR3 sequence: CASSEAMRAFNEQYF. CDR3 DNA: TGTGCCAGCAGTGAAGCGATGAGGGCCTTCAACGAGCAGTACTTC. The rearrangement links TRBV6-1 to TRBJ2-7, with D perhaps TRBD2 (5 bases). Germline-derived CDR1 and CDR2 are MNHNS and SASEGT. The germline V and J ends were trimmed by 0 bases and 5 bases, with 14 bases remaining between them. This CDR3 region has 15 residues.